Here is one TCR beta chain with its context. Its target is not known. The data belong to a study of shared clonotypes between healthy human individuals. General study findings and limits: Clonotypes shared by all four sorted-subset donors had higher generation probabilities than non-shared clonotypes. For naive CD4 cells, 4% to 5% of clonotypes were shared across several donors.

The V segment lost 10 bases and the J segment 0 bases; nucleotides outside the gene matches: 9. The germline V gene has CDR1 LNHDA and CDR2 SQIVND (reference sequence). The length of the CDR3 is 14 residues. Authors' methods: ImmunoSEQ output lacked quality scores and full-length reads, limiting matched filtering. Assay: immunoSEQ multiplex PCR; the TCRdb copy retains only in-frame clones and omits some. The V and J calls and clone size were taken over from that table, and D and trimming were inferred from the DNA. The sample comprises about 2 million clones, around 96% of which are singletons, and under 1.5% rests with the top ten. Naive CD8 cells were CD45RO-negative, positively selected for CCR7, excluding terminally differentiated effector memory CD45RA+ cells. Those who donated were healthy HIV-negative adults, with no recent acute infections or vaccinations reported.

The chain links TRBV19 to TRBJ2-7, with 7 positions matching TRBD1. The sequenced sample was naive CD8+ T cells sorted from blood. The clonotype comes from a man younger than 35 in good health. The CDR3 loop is CATAPWDSSYEQYF. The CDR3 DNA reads TGTGCCACCGCTCCGTGGGACAGCTCCTACGAGCAGTACTTC.